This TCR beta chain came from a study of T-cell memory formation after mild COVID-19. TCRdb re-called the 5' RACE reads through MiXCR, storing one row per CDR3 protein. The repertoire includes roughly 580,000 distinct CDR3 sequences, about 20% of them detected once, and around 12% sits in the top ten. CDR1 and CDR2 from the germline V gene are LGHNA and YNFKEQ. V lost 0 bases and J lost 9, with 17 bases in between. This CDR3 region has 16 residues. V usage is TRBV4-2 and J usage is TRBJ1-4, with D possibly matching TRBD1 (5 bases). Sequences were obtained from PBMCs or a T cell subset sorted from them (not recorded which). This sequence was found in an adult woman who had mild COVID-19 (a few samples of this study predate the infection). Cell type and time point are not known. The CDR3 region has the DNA TGTGCCAGCAGCCAAGATCGGGCCACAGGTGGGAAAAAACTGTTTTTT. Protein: CASSQDRATGGKKLFF.